The sequence of this TCR beta chain was determined in a study of OX40 agonist ivuxolimab in advanced cancers. With respect to the entire study: Ivuxolimab was a fully human IgG2 agonistic monoclonal antibody targeting the costimulatory receptor OX40 (CD134). Intravenous ivuxolimab was administered to patients every 2 weeks at six dose levels: 0.01, 0.1, 0.3, 1.5, 3 and 10 mg/kg. Of the 52 patients in dose escalation, about 20 had hepatocellular carcinoma, about 15 had melanoma, 9 had renal cell carcinoma and 9 had head and neck cancer. The dose-escalation cohort was about 83% male with a mean age of about 54 years, ranging from about 23 to 85. Prior anti-PD-1, anti-PD-L1 or anti-CTLA-4 therapy was permitted, and 30% to 45% of dose-escalation patients had received checkpoint inhibitors. Partial responses occurred in three dose-escalation patients: two with cutaneous melanoma and one with hepatocellular carcinoma. The point of sequencing TCRbeta in the periphery was to test whether ivuxolimab changed TCR sequence diversity and drove clonal T-cell expansion. The paper covers the monotherapy dose-escalation part of the phase I ivuxolimab trial, which included N of about 50 patients.

Patients with autoimmune disease history or receiving systemic immunosuppression were excluded from the trial. Peripheral blood for TCR sequencing was collected from all dose cohorts at baseline, on cycle 4 day 1, and on cycle 7 day 1. Samples came from an open-label, multicenter, first-in-human phase I dose-escalation trial of ivuxolimab. Adults with locally advanced or metastatic melanoma, renal cell, hepatocellular, or head and neck squamous cell carcinoma were enrolled in the trial. CD4+ and CD8+ T cells were sorted separately from peripheral blood before TCR sequencing. Genomic DNA was isolated from the sorted cells so that the TCRbeta CDR3 region could be sequenced. The immunoSEQ Assay was used to sequence the TCRbeta CDR3 regions. In its TCRdb copy, this immuneACCESS table keeps in-frame sequences only and misses some clones. Where compared with another copy, unresolved V genes explain less than half of these, and the others have no known cause. The sample includes tens of thousands of clones, with more than 75% observed a single time. The top ten constitute roughly 2.1% of the sample.

Note on this clone: Its antigen target is currently unknown. Per-nucleotide qualities are absent, and no much larger clonotype sits a single base away.

Overall results and qualifications from the work: After ivuxolimab, CD8+ T cells had more expanded clones than CD4+ T cells on average. Low levels of normalized T-cell clonal expansion were also shown by some nonresponding patients. In the 0.1-3.0 mg/kg groups, partial responders had among the lowest normalized peripheral clonal expansion, particularly in CD8+ T cells. Clonal expansion of both CD4+ and CD8+ blood T cells was observed from baseline to week 6 at doses 0.1 to 3.0 mg/kg. The antigen specificity of the peripheral T cells that underwent clonal expansion was not determined.

The sequence was collected from an adult with an advanced solid tumor such as melanoma, head and neck, liver or kidney cancer. The sequences come from CD4+ or CD8+ T cells sorted from blood, collected in a trial of the OX40 agonist ivuxolimab.

The nucleotides are TGTGCCAGCAGCTTCAAAATAGACAGGGAGGGGTACGAGCAGTACTTC. This is translated as CASSFKIDREGYEQYF. This chain joins TRBV11-2 to TRBJ2-7, with the D assignment possibly TRBD1 or TRBD2, given 7 matching bases for each. CDR1 SGHAT and CDR2 FQNNGV were looked up in the germline V gene. The CDR3 covers 16 residues, taking in both the cysteine and the phenylalanine. Only the CDR3 part of the read is kept: 48 bases, read in frame from the first base. V is reduced by 3 bases and J by 4 bases, leaving a spacing of 19 bases between them.